These 30 T cell receptor beta chains came from one sample sequenced in a study of T cell repertoires in cytomegalovirus infection. Their target antigens are unknown. TCRdb processed the reads anew with MiXCR; each CDR3 protein has one entry. The top ten hold about 25% of the sample, which has roughly 180,000 distinct CDR3 sequences, 20% to 25% seen once. The source was CD8+ T cells from cultured PBMCs, collected from culture after CMV antigen stimulation. All receptors derive from a human donor in good health (CMV status not recorded). Some clones in this sample may be carry-over from other donors' samples.

This clonotype turned up a few times. The chain has TRBV29-1 and TRBJ1-2; tentatively, D is TRBD1 (6 bases). The CDR3 extends over 12 amino acids. V lost 3 bases to trimming and J lost 8 bases, with 13 bases between them. Germline V CDR1 and CDR2: SQVTM, ANQGSEA. The chain's CDR3 is CSVDAGAKGYTF. In DNA form, the CDR3 reads TGCAGCGTTGACGCGGGGGCGAAGGGCTACACCTTC.

This clonotype was counted a few times. The chain couples TRBV7-2 to TRBJ1-1; no firm D call. V gave up 7 bases and J gave up 1 base, with 22 bases separating them. The CDR3 spans 17 residues. The germline CDR1 and CDR2 sequences are SGHTA and FQGNSA. The CDR3: CASTEGFLRYPNTEAFF. The CDR3, as DNA: TGTGCCAGCACCGAAGGATTCCTCAGGTACCCGAACACTGAAGCTTTCTTT. Combining the CDR3 with reference TRBV7-2 and TRBJ1-1 gives the whole variable domain GAGVSQSPSNKVTEKGKDVELRCDPISGHTALYWYRQSLGQGLEFLIYFQGNSAPDKSGLPSDRFSAERTGGSVSTLTIQRTQQEDSAVYLCASTEGFLRYPNTEAFFGQGTRLTVV.

This clonotype was seen only a few times. The chain joins TRBV4-2 to TRBJ2-5, with 12 bases lining up with TRBD2. This CDR3 is built from 18 residues. J lost 0 bases, V lost 0 bases, and 5 bases had no gene match. Germline CDR1 reads LGHNA; CDR2 reads YNFKEQ. The CDR3 coding sequence is TGTGCCAGCAGCCAAGATTTAACTAGCGGGGGGTACCAAGAGACCCAGTACTTC. Translation: CASSQDLTSGGYQETQYF.

The table lists this clonotype with a few counts. The rearrangement joins TRBV7-9 to TRBJ2-7, with 8 nucleotides matching TRBD1. This CDR3 is 14 amino acids long. The V segment lost 7 bases and the J segment 6 bases; nucleotides outside the gene matches: 11. CDR1 SEHNR and CDR2 FQNEAQ come from the germline V gene (reference sequence). CDR3 in DNA: TGTGCCAGCAACCCGGGGACAGGCCCTTTCGAGCAGTACTTC. Protein sequence: CASNPGTGPFEQYF. Combining the CDR3 with reference TRBV7-9 and TRBJ2-7 gives the whole variable domain DTGVSQNPRHKITKRGQNVTFRCDPISEHNRLYWYRQTLGQGPEFLTYFQNEAQLEKSRLLSDRFSAERPKGSFSTLEIQRTEQGDSAMYLCASNPGTGPFEQYFGPGTRLTVT.

This chain connects TRBV4-3 to TRBJ1-4; unclear D gene. V lost 0 bases to trimming and J lost 3 bases, with 8 bases between them. The CDR3 runs 15 residues. Per germline, CDR1 LGHNA and CDR2 YSLEER. CDR3 in DNA: TGCGCCAGCAGCCAAGATACAGCAGCTAATGAAAAACTGTTTTTT. It encodes CASSQDTAANEKLFF.

The rearrangement joins TRBV7-2 to TRBJ1-6; TRBD1 aligns across 9 bases. The CDR3 sequence is 16 residues long. The V gene end was trimmed by 5 bases and the J gene end by 10 bases; junction bases not matched to a gene: 12. Germline CDR1 and CDR2: SGHTA and FQGNSA. The CDR3 sequence is CASSPRDRDVRSPLHF. CDR3 DNA sequence: TGTGCCAGCAGCCCCCGGGACAGGGATGTTCGGTCACCCCTCCACTTT.

The chain has TRBV6-2 or TRBV6-3 and TRBJ2-7, with D unclear. Germline CDR1 and CDR2: MNHEY and SVGEGT. V was shortened by 4 bases and J by 2 bases, with 15 bases between the two germline ends. This CDR3 spans 15 amino acids. CDR3 coding DNA: TGTGCCAGCAGTTTTACGGTTGACCACCCCTACGAGCAGTACTTC. As protein: CASSFTVDHPYEQYF.

This chain joins TRBV24-1 and TRBJ1-1; TRBD1 aligns across 9 bases. V dropped 9 bases and J dropped 2; count of bases not matched to a gene: 9. The CDR3 spans 15 residues. Germline assignment: CDR1 KGHDR and CDR2 SFDVKD. The CDR3 is CATAPGTGTNTEAFF. The CDR3 DNA sequence: TGTGCCACCGCACCCGGGACAGGGACCAACACTGAAGCTTTCTTT.

The rearrangement links TRBV9 to TRBJ1-2; D is possibly TRBD1 (6 bases). The CDR3 extends over 16 amino acids. Trimming shortened V by 3 bases and J by 2 bases, and 17 bases separated the two germline ends. In germline, CDR1 is SGDLS, CDR2 YYNGEE. The CDR3 sequence is CASSAGTLPANYGYTF. CDR3 nucleotide sequence: TGTGCCAGCAGCGCCGGGACACTACCTGCAAACTATGGCTACACCTTC.

This clonotype showed up just a few times. The chain employs TRBV7-2 and TRBJ2-7; D is ambiguous. The germline CDR1 and CDR2 sequences are SGHTA and FQGNSA. Trimming shortened V by 6 bases and J by 3 bases, and 24 bases separated the two germline ends. CDR3 size: 17 residues. Written as DNA, the CDR3 is TGTGCCAGCAGTTCTCCTGGAAGTGCGACCATTCTCTACGAGCAGTACTTC. Its protein product is CASSSPGSATILYEQYF. The full variable domain, completed using reference TRBV7-2 and TRBJ2-7, is GAGVSQSPSNKVTEKGKDVELRCDPISGHTALYWYRQSLGQGLEFLIYFQGNSAPDKSGLPSDRFSAERTGGSVSTLTIQRTQQEDSAVYLCASSSPGSATILYEQYFGPGTRLTVT.

The V and J genes are TRBV4-1 and TRBJ2-7, with a weak D call TRBD1 (6 bases). V was clipped by 1 base and J by 1 base, with 11 bases between them. Germline V gives CDR1 MGHRA, CDR2 YSYEKL. CDR3 length equals 15 residues. The CDR3 DNA reads TGCGCCAGCAGCCAAGGAGCGGACAGATCCTACGAGCAGTACTTC. It yields the protein CASSQGADRSYEQYF.

This clonotype has more than one count but fewer than ten. V usage is TRBV7-9 and J usage is TRBJ1-4; D is uncertain. Between the trimmed V and J ends, which lost 5 bases and 10 bases, there was a span of 14 bases. Germline values: CDR1 SEHNR, CDR2 FQNEAQ (reference sequence). There are 13 residues in the CDR3. The CDR3 region is CASSDIGVGKLFF. In nucleotides, the CDR3 is TGTGCCAGCAGCGACATTGGGGTGGGAAAACTGTTTTTT.

The rearrangement uses TRBV20-1 and TRBJ1-2; TRBD1 is a possible D gene (5 bases). Germline lookup yields CDR1 DFQATT and CDR2 SNEGSKA (reference sequence). CDR3 size: 17 residues. V gave up 0 bases and J gave up 0 bases, with 17 bases separating them. Here the CDR3 reads CSARDPASGQPNYGYTF. The CDR3 bases are TGCAGTGCTAGAGACCCTGCATCAGGACAACCTAACTATGGCTACACCTTC.

The chain recombines TRBV7-8 with TRBJ1-2; 8 positions match TRBD1. Germline lookup yields CDR1 SGHVS and CDR2 FQNEAQ. With V trimmed by 4 bases and J by 5 bases, 3 bases remained unmatched. CDR3 length: 13 amino acids. The CDR3, as DNA: TGTGCCAGCAGCTCCGACAGGGGTTATGGCTACACCTTC. Its translation: CASSSDRGYGYTF.

The chain has TRBV7-2 and TRBJ2-1; the D gene is possibly TRBD2 (7 bases). In germline, CDR1 is SGHTA, CDR2 FQGNSA. V lost 4 bases and J 4 bases, leaving 17 bases between the germline ends. This CDR3 contains 16 residues. The CDR3 coding sequence is TGTGCCAGCAGCTCCCTCGGGGGGCCGACGTACAATGAGCAGTTCTTC. It translates to CASSSLGGPTYNEQFF.

The V gene is TRBV6-2 or TRBV6-3, the J gene TRBJ1-5; possibly TRBD1 for D (6 bases). The CDR3 length is 17 residues. Trimming cost V 1 base and J 1 base, with 14 bases left between them. CDR1 is MNHEY and CDR2 is SVGEGT in the germline V gene. The chain's CDR3 is CASSYLPGQGSNQPQHF. The CDR3, as DNA: TGTGCCAGCAGTTACTTGCCGGGACAAGGGAGCAATCAGCCCCAGCATTTT.

V and J are TRBV6-6 and TRBJ2-7; the match to TRBD2 covers 9 bases. V was clipped by 4 bases and J by 2 bases; unmatched bases: 3. Germline CDR1 is MNHNY and CDR2 is SVGAGI (reference sequence). The CDR3 covers 14 residues. CDR3 nucleotides: TGTGCCAGCAGTTTTGGCGGGGGGGCCTACGAGCAGTACTTC. Encoded protein: CASSFGGGAYEQYF.

This clonotype was seen a few times. The chain is built from TRBV12-3 or TRBV12-4 and TRBJ1-2; a weak D match, TRBD1 (5 bases). With 8 bases removed from V and 6 bases from J, the gap between germline ends came to 13 bases. The CDR3 loop spans 12 amino acids. The CDR3, as DNA: TGTGCCAGCGTCCGGGGGGGTAATGGCTACACCTTC. This translates into CASVRGGNGYTF.

The gene calls are TRBV7-8 and TRBJ1-6, with no clear D. CDR3 length equals 20 residues. Trimming removed 5 bases from V and 0 bases from J, with 23 bases in between. The germline gives CDR1 SGHVS, CDR2 FQNEAQ. CDR3 bases: TGTGCCAGCAGCGGCCCCGTCGACGGCAGACCGAGCTCCTATAATTCACCCCTCCACTTT. This encodes CASSGPVDGRPSSYNSPLHF.

CDR3 sequence reads: CASAGGRGRYEQYF. The CDR3 region has the DNA TGTGCCAGCGCCGGGGGGCGGGGGCGCTACGAGCAGTACTTC. The rearrangement uses TRBV11-2 and TRBJ2-7, with D possibly TRBD2 on 7 matching bases. The CDR3 runs to 14 residues. Germline V CDR1 and CDR2: SGHAT, FQNNGV. V was cut by 8 bases and J by 3 bases, with 17 bases left in between.

V and J are TRBV12-3 or TRBV12-4 and TRBJ1-5; a possible D gene is TRBD1 (6 bases). Trimming removed 3 bases from V and 3 bases from J, with 9 bases in between. CDR3 size: 14 residues. The chain's CDR3 is CASSLGAVNQPQHF. CDR3 DNA: TGTGCCAGCAGTTTGGGGGCCGTCAATCAGCCCCAGCATTTT.

The rearrangement links TRBV7-2 to TRBJ2-1; D not resolved. V was cut by 5 bases and J by 3 bases, with 5 bases left in between. The CDR3 runs 12 residues. From germline, CDR1 is SGHTA and CDR2 FQGNSA. The CDR3 loop is CASSILYNEQFF. The CDR3 bases are TGTGCCAGCAGCATCCTCTACAATGAGCAGTTCTTC.

Only a few counts were recorded for this clonotype. The V call is TRBV4-1, the J call TRBJ1-1, with 8 bases that match TRBD1. There are 16 residues in the CDR3. The V segment lost 3 bases and the J segment 0 bases; nucleotides outside the gene matches: 6. In germline, CDR1 is MGHRA, CDR2 YSYEKL. CDR3 sequence: CASSHPGQGLNTEAFF. Here the CDR3 DNA reads TGCGCCAGCAGCCACCCCGGACAGGGATTGAACACTGAAGCTTTCTTT.

There are a few counts of this clonotype. V gene TRBV7-6 combines with J gene TRBJ2-7; D is possibly TRBD2 (5 bases). Germline CDR1 is SGHVS and CDR2 is FNYEAQ. Trimming stripped 3 bases from V and 2 bases from J, with 8 bases between. The CDR3 runs to 13 residues. CDR3 residues: CASSFGEPYEQYF. In DNA, the CDR3 is TGTGCCAGCAGCTTCGGGGAGCCCTACGAGCAGTACTTC. Full variable domain (remainder filled in from reference TRBV7-6 and TRBJ2-7): GAGVSQSPRYKVTKRGQDVALRCDPISGHVSLYWYRQALGQGPEFLTYFNYEAQQDKSGLPNDRFSAERPEGSISTLTIQRTEQRDSAMYRCASSFGEPYEQYFGPGTRLTVT.

This clonotype was seen many times. CDR3 in DNA: TGTGCCAGCAGTTTCGGAGGGGTTGAAGGCTACACCTTC. Amino acid sequence: CASSFGGVEGYTF. The V gene is TRBV27, the J gene TRBJ1-2; tentatively, D is TRBD1 (5 bases). The CDR3 covers 13 residues. Germline V gene sequence: CDR1 MNHEY, CDR2 SMNVEV (reference sequence). V was shortened by 3 bases and J by 8 bases, with 13 bases between the two germline ends.

This clonotype was seen repeatedly, ten times or more. This chain joins TRBV7-2 and TRBJ2-3; TRBD1 agrees at 9 bases. CDR3 size: 16 residues. The V gene's germline CDR1 is SGHTA and CDR2 FQGNSA. V was clipped by 5 bases and J by 0 bases; unmatched bases: 6. The CDR3 DNA reads as TGTGCCAGCAGCCTGAGACAGGGGGGGAGCACAGATACGCAGTATTTT. This translates into CASSLRQGGSTDTQYF.

The table lists this clonotype with a few counts. This CDR3 reads CASSEYEGTGANTEAFF. The DNA of the CDR3 is TGTGCCAGCAGTGAATACGAAGGGACAGGAGCGAACACTGAAGCTTTCTTT. V is TRBV2 and J is TRBJ1-1; 8 bases fit TRBD1. From germline, CDR1 is SNHLY and CDR2 FYNNEI. CDR3 size: 17 residues. Trimming removed 2 bases from V and 1 base from J; junction bases left unmatched: 9.

This sequence joins TRBV27 and TRBJ1-2; D is ambiguous. The CDR3 loop spans 13 amino acids. Trimming shortened V by 7 bases and J by 7 bases, and 16 bases separated the two germline ends. The V gene's germline CDR1 is MNHEY and CDR2 SMNVEV (reference sequence). CDR3 amino acids: CASTRSLRVGYTF. For the CDR3, the DNA is TGTGCCAGCACTAGAAGCTTAAGGGTTGGCTACACCTTC.

This chain connects TRBV20-1 to TRBJ1-1, with D possibly being TRBD1 (5 bases). The CDR3 sequence is 15 residues long. Trimming took off 5 bases at V and 1 base at J, with 17 bases between the two ends. Germline-derived CDR1 and CDR2 are DFQATT and SNEGSKA (reference sequence). The CDR3 region is CSAFPTPGRNTEAFF. Here the CDR3 DNA reads TGCAGTGCTTTTCCCACGCCGGGACGGAACACTGAAGCTTTCTTT.

The chain employs TRBV4-1 and TRBJ1-1; no firm D call. V was trimmed by 4 bases and J by 1 base, leaving 7 bases between them. Germline CDR1 MGHRA, CDR2 YSYEKL. The CDR3 has 13 residues. The CDR3 is CASSLSSNTEAFF. CDR3 DNA: TGCGCCAGCAGCCTCTCGTCGAACACTGAAGCTTTCTTT.